This T cell receptor (beta chain) is from a study of OX40 agonist ivuxolimab in advanced cancers. Background on the study: Each patient was given ivuxolimab into a vein every 2 weeks, at 0.01 to 10 mg/kg.

This CDR3 is 12 amino acids long. Germline V gene sequence: CDR1 MNHEY, CDR2 SMNVEV (reference sequence). Deletions cut 5 bases from V and 4 bases from J, with 8 bases between. Profiling relied on immunoSEQ multiplex PCR, and the TCRdb table lists in-frame clones only, not all of them. The table shows some 60,000 clones, with 91% occurring only once. This TCR derives from an adult with an advanced solid tumor such as melanoma, head and neck, liver or kidney cancer. The material was CD4+ or CD8+ T cells sorted from blood, obtained in a trial of the OX40 agonist ivuxolimab. The rearrangement joins TRBV27 to TRBJ2-5; D unresolved. CDR3 in amino acids: CASSNNGETQYF. CDR3 nucleotide sequence: TGTGCCAGCAGTAATAATGGAGAGACCCAGTACTTC.